These T cell receptor beta chains were read from a single sample in a study of blood T cell repertoires in COVID-19. Produced via immunoSEQ multiplex PCR; TCRdb's table is partial and in-frame only. The sample includes under 110,000 clones, more than 75% of them seen just once. The sample consisted of peripheral blood. The receptor set was obtained from a woman younger than 45 with acute or convalescent COVID-19. CDR3s include the opening cysteine and the closing phenylalanine or tryptophan. A D gene is named only where the DNA matches it firmly. Clone size is shown for a subset of rows, as once, few, many or a class of expanded clone.

clone size	D gene	J gene	V gene	CDR3 protein	CDR3 DNA
.	TRBD1	TRBJ2-1	TRBV4-2	CASSHPGTDLNEQFF	TGTGCCAGCAGCCATCCCGGGACAGATTTGAATGAGCAGTTCTTC
.	.	TRBJ2-2	TRBV2	CASSAPPRGTGELFF	TGTGCCAGCAGTGCCCCCCCCAGGGGAACCGGGGAGCTGTTTTTT
.	.	TRBJ1-1	TRBV2	CASRVQGSTEAFF	TGTGCCAGCAGAGTCCAGGGGAGCACTGAAGCTTTCTTT
.	.	TRBJ2-3	TRBV18	CASSPPATGADTQYF	TGTGCCAGCTCACCCCCGGCCACAGGAGCAGATACGCAGTATTTT
.	TRBD1	TRBJ1-2	TRBV4-1	CASSQAANTGTGYGYTF	TGCGCCAGCAGCCAAGCCGCGAATACCGGGACAGGGTATGGCTACACCTTC
.	TRBD2	TRBJ2-3	TRBV28	CASRGPYSGAAF	TGTGCCAGCAGAGGCCCCTATAGCGGGGCTGCCTTT
.	.	TRBJ1-1	TRBV12-5	CASGHRANTEAFF	TGTGCTAGTGGCCACAGGGCTAACACTGAAGCTTTCTTT
.	TRBD1	TRBJ2-2	TRBV27	CASSPRDSWNTGELFF	TGTGCCAGCAGTCCCCGGGACAGCTGGAACACCGGGGAGCTGTTTTTT
.	TRBD1	TRBJ1-6	TRBV2	CASSSITGGGYSPLHF	TGTGCCAGCAGCTCAATAACAGGGGGCGGGTATTCACCCCTCCACTTT
once	.	TRBJ1-4	TRBV15	CATSRDATNEKLFF	TGTGCCACCAGCAGAGACGCAACTAATGAAAAACTGTTTTTT
.	.	TRBJ1-6	TRBV7-3	CASSPDEFSPLHF	TGTGCCAGCAGCCCCGATGAGTTTTCACCCCTCCACTTT
.	.	TRBJ1-5	TRBV5-8	CASSSYGLQANQPQHF	TGTGCCAGCAGCTCCTATGGGTTACAGGCCAATCAGCCCCAGCATTTT
.	.	TRBJ1-1	TRBV6-1	CASSERRGGEAFF	TGTGCCAGCAGTGAAAGGAGGGGAGGAGAAGCTTTCTTT
.	TRBD1	TRBJ2-3	TRBV19	CASSFLGTVGADTQYF	TGTGCCAGTAGTTTCTTGGGGACAGTAGGAGCAGATACGCAGTATTTT
.	TRBD1	TRBJ1-5	TRBV2	CASRPDRWDGEPQHF	TGTGCCAGCAGGCCGGACAGGTGGGACGGGGAGCCCCAGCATTTT
.	.	TRBJ2-7	TRBV11-3	CASSLVRQPSYEQYF	TGTGCCAGCAGCTTAGTTCGACAGCCCTCCTACGAGCAGTACTTC
.	.	TRBJ1-1	TRBV6-1	CASSEDGDTEAFF	TGTGCCAGCAGTGAAGACGGGGACACTGAAGCTTTCTTT
.	.	TRBJ2-2	TRBV5-6	CASSRGTGTNTGELFF	TGTGCCAGCAGCCGCGGCACAGGGACAAACACCGGGGAGCTGTTTTTT
.	.	TRBJ2-7	TRBV28	CASSPRDPFSYEQYF	TGTGCCAGCAGCCCCCGGGATCCCTTCTCCTACGAGCAGTACTTC
.	TRBD1	TRBJ1-1	TRBV29-1	CSAGDRVEAFF	TGCAGCGCCGGGGACAGGGTTGAAGCTTTCTTT
.	TRBD1	TRBJ1-2	TRBV9	CASSVGSGQNGYTF	TGTGCCAGCAGCGTAGGATCGGGACAGAACGGCTACACCTTC
.	.	TRBJ1-1	TRBV5-1	CASSLTVNTEAFF	TGCGCCAGCAGCTTAACAGTGAACACTGAAGCTTTCTTT
.	.	TRBJ1-5	TRBV2	CASSDNNQPQHF	TGTGCCAGCAGTGATAACAATCAGCCCCAGCATTTT
.	TRBD1	TRBJ1-1	TRBV7-9	CASRPHDRDTEAFF	TGTGCCAGCAGACCTCACGACAGGGACACTGAAGCTTTCTTT
.	.	TRBJ1-1	TRBV30	CAWRIDSWNTEAFF	TGTGCCTGGAGAATTGACTCTTGGAACACTGAAGCTTTCTTT
.	TRBD2	TRBJ2-3	TRBV7-9	CASSFPASGSTDTQYF	TGTGCCAGCAGCTTCCCCGCTAGCGGTTCTACAGATACGCAGTATTTT
.	.	TRBJ1-1	TRBV5-1	CASSLQQNTEAFF	TGCGCCAGCAGCTTGCAACAGAACACTGAAGCTTTCTTT
.	.	TRBJ1-1	TRBV20-1	CSAREWLEAFF	TGCAGTGCTAGAGAGTGGCTTGAAGCTTTCTTT
.	TRBD2	TRBJ2-3	TRBV5-1	CASSTAGGGTDTQYF	TGCGCCAGCAGCACCGCGGGGGGCGGCACAGATACGCAGTATTTT
.	TRBD1	TRBJ2-1	TRBV9	CASSVGQGNNEQFF	TGTGCCAGCAGCGTCGGACAGGGGAACAATGAGCAGTTCTTC
.	TRBD2	TRBJ2-1	TRBV5-1	CASSLVASGGPNEQFF	TGCGCCAGCAGCTTGGTAGCTAGCGGGGGCCCCAATGAGCAGTTCTTC
.	TRBD1	TRBJ1-1	TRBV6-5	CASSYTGALTEAFF	TGTGCCAGCAGTTACACAGGGGCCCTCACTGAAGCTTTCTTT
.	TRBD1	TRBJ1-2	TRBV19	CAGEGQGPLAYGYTF	TGTGCCGGGGAAGGACAGGGGCCTCTTGCCTATGGCTACACCTTC
.	.	TRBJ1-2	TRBV27	CASSGGGGSYGYTF	TGTGCCAGCAGTGGCGGGGGGGGATCCTATGGCTACACCTTC
many	TRBD1	TRBJ1-3	TRBV6-5	CASSRGTDSGNTIYF	TGTGCCAGCAGTCGGGGGACAGACTCTGGAAACACCATATATTTT
once	TRBD2	TRBJ2-3	TRBV9	CASSVAKRGGDTQYF	TGTGCCAGCAGCGTAGCGAAGCGGGGGGGAGATACGCAGTATTTT
.	.	TRBJ2-3	TRBV2	CASSRDSNTQYF	TGTGCCAGCAGCCGGGACTCAAATACGCAGTATTTT
.	.	TRBJ1-4	TRBV28	CASSLGGAREEKLFF	TGTGCCAGCAGTTTGGGGGGGGCGAGAGAGGAAAAACTGTTTTTT
.	TRBD2	TRBJ2-1	TRBV11-3	CASSYPQGLAGGIDEQFF	TGTGCCAGCAGCTACCCACAGGGACTAGCGGGGGGGATAGATGAGCAGTTCTTC
.	.	TRBJ1-2	TRBV6-6	CASSYQPGGGYTF	TGTGCCAGCAGTTACCAGCCGGGGGGCGGCTACACCTTC
.	.	TRBJ2-3	TRBV18	CASSPRGTDTQYF	TGTGCCAGCTCACCGAGAGGCACAGATACGCAGTATTTT
once	TRBD1	TRBJ2-7	TRBV28	CASRGTGGSYEQYF	TGTGCCAGCAGGGGGACAGGGGGGTCCTACGAGCAGTACTTC
.	.	TRBJ1-2	TRBV4-1	CASSQVPAEGPYGYTF	TGCGCCAGCAGCCAGGTACCAGCGGAGGGTCCCTATGGCTACACCTTC
.	TRBD1	TRBJ1-6	TRBV28	CASSFIGTANSPLHF	TGTGCCAGCAGTTTTATCGGGACAGCGAATTCACCCCTCCACTTT
.	TRBD1	TRBJ1-5	TRBV28	CASSLGRDRGPNSNQPQHF	TGTGCCAGCAGTTTAGGCCGGGACAGGGGGCCCAATAGCAATCAGCCCCAGCATTTT
.	TRBD1	TRBJ2-7	TRBV6-5	CASRSQGVREQYF	TGTGCCAGCAGGAGTCAGGGGGTACGCGAGCAGTACTTC
.	.	TRBJ1-6	TRBV28	CASTPSIFWNSPLHF	TGTGCCAGCACCCCCTCTATTTTTTGGAATTCACCCCTCCACTTT
.	.	TRBJ1-2	TRBV24-1	CATSSNGGEDYGYTF	TGTGCCACCAGCTCAAACGGGGGAGAGGACTATGGCTACACCTTC
.	.	TRBJ1-4	TRBV1	CTSRRGTGRIEKLFF	TGCACCAGCAGACGTGGGACAGGGCGTATTGAAAAACTGTTTTTT
.	TRBD2	TRBJ2-2	TRBV10-2	CASRRTSGSGELFF	TGCGCCAGCCGAAGGACTAGCGGGTCCGGGGAGCTGTTTTTT
.	.	TRBJ2-3	TRBV13	CASSSRHKLTDTQYF	TGTGCCAGCAGCTCCCGACACAAATTAACAGATACGCAGTATTTT
.	.	TRBJ1-2	TRBV7-9	CASSLDQRGYTF	TGTGCCAGCAGCTTAGACCAGAGGGGCTACACCTTC
.	TRBD1	TRBJ1-2	TRBV30	CAWSSPGQGEYGYTF	TGTGCCTGGAGTTCTCCGGGACAGGGAGAGTATGGCTACACCTTC
.	.	TRBJ1-5	TRBV28	CASSQQGIGYQPQHF	TGTGCCAGCAGTCAACAGGGAATTGGCTATCAGCCCCAGCATTTT